Each of the 27 T cell receptor beta chains below was sequenced from the same sample in a study of cytomegalovirus exposure and HLA in healthy donors. PCR was performed using 60 Vbeta and 13 Jbeta primers. The repertoire was sequenced with immunoSEQ multiplex PCR; TCRdb's copy has only in-frame clones and lacks some. The sample has 110,000 to 150,000 clones, 65% to 80% seen once; the top ten hold more than 6.5%. The sequenced sample consisted of PBMCs. Every receptor here comes from a man younger than 45 in good health and CMV-seronegative.

This chain links TRBV5-1 with TRBJ1-5; 9 nucleotides align to TRBD1. V lost 0 bases, J lost 6 bases, and 7 bases stayed unmatched. Germline lookup yields CDR1 SGHRS and CDR2 YFSETQ. CDR3 size: 16 residues. The CDR3 protein is CASSLGGQGSGQPQHF. CDR3 nucleotides: TGCGCCAGCAGCTTGGGGGGACAGGGAAGCGGTCAGCCCCAGCATTTT.

This chain joins TRBV7-8 and TRBJ2-3; D is unclear. CDR3 size: 14 residues. Trimming took off 4 bases at V and 6 bases at J, with 14 bases between the two ends. The germline V gene encodes CDR1 SGHVS and CDR2 FQNEAQ. CDR3: CASSSSFFSDTQYF. The CDR3 nucleotides read TGTGCCAGCAGCTCCTCCTTTTTTAGCGATACGCAGTATTTT.

The chain joins TRBV5-1 to TRBJ1-6, with D possibly matching TRBD1 (6 bases). V lost 0 bases, J lost 10 bases, and 14 bases lay in between. Germline-derived CDR1 and CDR2 are SGHRS and YFSETQ. The CDR3 extends over 15 amino acids. DNA for the CDR3: TGCGCCAGCAGCTTGGTTGGGGGCCACCCCTCACCCCTCCACTTT. It codes for CASSLVGGHPSPLHF.

This clone was recorded a few times. The chain links TRBV28 to TRBJ1-4, with D perhaps TRBD1 (5 bases). V was shortened by 5 bases and J by 11 bases, with 12 bases between the two germline ends. Germline loops: CDR1 MDHEN, CDR2 SYDVKM. The CDR3 extends over 12 amino acids. Here the CDR3 DNA reads TGTGCCAGCAGTACCACAGGATTTAAACTGTTTTTT. This sequence encodes CASSTTGFKLFF.

J is TRBJ2-7 and V is TRBV18, with D perhaps TRBD1 (6 bases). This CDR3 has 16 residues. Between the trimmed V and J ends, which lost 1 base and 0 bases, there was a span of 13 bases. Germline CDR1 and CDR2: KGHSH and LQKENI. CDR3 amino acids: CASSPLVTGSSYEQYF. CDR3 DNA: TGTGCCAGCTCACCACTAGTAACAGGGAGCTCCTACGAGCAGTACTTC.

This clone was counted between two and nine times. The chain has TRBV6-5 and TRBJ2-3; maybe TRBD1 (5 bases). V was shortened by 2 bases and J by 8 bases, with 8 bases between the two germline ends. The CDR3 spans 12 residues. Germline CDR1 and CDR2: MNHEY and SVGAGI. The CDR3 sequence is CASSYDQGTQYF. The CDR3 nucleotides are TGTGCCAGCAGTTACGACCAGGGTACGCAGTATTTT.

The chain combines TRBV7-2 with TRBJ2-4; D remains ambiguous. CDR1 SGHTA and CDR2 FQGNSA come from the germline V gene. The CDR3 totals 16 residues. V lost 4 bases, J lost 1 base, and 14 bases lay in between. CDR3 amino acids: CASSSTVTMAKNIQYF. As DNA, the CDR3 is TGTGCCAGCAGCTCCACTGTAACGATGGCCAAAAACATTCAGTACTTC.

This clone came up a few times. The V call is TRBV11-1, the J call TRBJ2-7; 7 bases are shared with TRBD1. The V gene's germline CDR1 is SGHAT and CDR2 FQDESV (reference sequence). This CDR3 has 14 residues. J was trimmed by 0 bases and V by 5 bases; bases with no gene match: 4. The CDR3 DNA is TGTGCCAGCAGCAAGACAGGGTTCTCCTACGAGCAGTACTTC. This gives the protein CASSKTGFSYEQYF.

This clone appeared once. The CDR3 sequence: CASLAPRGQPQHF. CDR3 coding DNA: TGTGCCAGCCTGGCCCCGAGAGGTCAGCCCCAGCATTTT. V usage is TRBV21-1 and J usage is TRBJ1-5. TRBV21-1 is termed a pseudogene. There are 13 residues in the CDR3.

This clone was picked up many times. J is TRBJ2-3 and V is TRBV29-1; 7 bases match TRBD2. Trimming cost V 8 bases and J 2 bases; bases outside gene matches: 10. This CDR3 spans 14 amino acids. The germline V gene encodes CDR1 SQVTM and CDR2 ANQGSEA. The CDR3 sequence: CSSDGGRYTDTQYF. CDR3 nucleotides: TGCAGCTCTGACGGGGGGAGATACACAGATACGCAGTATTTT.

V and J are TRBV28 and TRBJ1-2, with 9 bases aligning to TRBD1. The germline V gene encodes CDR1 MDHEN and CDR2 SYDVKM. The CDR3 spans 12 residues. The CDR3 region has the DNA TGTCGTAGTGGGACAGGGACCGATGGCTACACCTTC. Its translation: CRSGTGTDGYTF.

V usage is TRBV5-8 and J usage is TRBJ1-1; TRBD1 matches 8 bases. The germline CDR1 and CDR2 sequences are SGHTS and YDEGEE. Trimming took 4 bases from V and 7 from J; bases not matched to a gene: 6. The CDR3 is made up of 13 amino acids. CDR3 residues: CASSTGQGVEAFF. DNA of the CDR3: TGTGCCAGCAGCACCGGACAGGGCGTTGAAGCTTTCTTT.

V and J are TRBV5-6 and TRBJ2-1; 7 bases line up with TRBD2. Germline values: CDR1 SGHDT, CDR2 YYEEEE. This CDR3 spans 12 amino acids. The trim removed 4 bases at V and 11 bases at J, leaving 6 bases unmatched. CDR3 sequence: CASSPGGPKQFF. The DNA for the CDR3 is TGTGCCAGCAGCCCGGGGGGTCCCAAGCAGTTCTTC.

The V gene is TRBV27, the J gene TRBJ1-5; 9 bases fit TRBD1. The J segment lost 0 bases and the V segment lost 3 bases, leaving 3 bases of the junction unmatched. The germline CDR1 and CDR2 sequences are MNHEY and SMNVEV (reference sequence). This CDR3 comprises 16 residues. The CDR3 reads CASSLPTGGSNQPQHF. CDR3 bases: TGTGCCAGCAGTTTGCCGACAGGGGGTAGCAATCAGCCCCAGCATTTT.

The genes are TRBV27 and TRBJ2-3; D is perhaps TRBD2 (7 bases). Trimming took 3 bases from V and 0 from J, leaving 10 bases between them. Germline CDR1 and CDR2: MNHEY and SMNVEV (reference sequence). This CDR3 region has 15 residues. For the CDR3, the DNA is TGTGCCAGCAGTTTGGGGGGGGGCAGCACAGATACGCAGTATTTT. Translating gives CASSLGGGSTDTQYF.

The V call is TRBV27, the J call TRBJ1-2; D perhaps matches TRBD1 (6 bases). This CDR3 is 14 amino acids long. V was clipped by 3 bases and J by 4 bases, with 12 bases between them. Germline V gene sequence: CDR1 MNHEY, CDR2 SMNVEV (reference sequence). The CDR3 DNA is TGTGCCAGCAGTTTTAGGGGGTCGAGCTATGGCTACACCTTC. Its translation: CASSFRGSSYGYTF.

The chain employs TRBV9 and TRBJ2-3, with TRBD2 matching over 10 bases. The CDR3 covers 18 residues. V shed 3 bases, J shed 0 bases, and the junction held 10 bases outside the gene matches. Germline V CDR1 and CDR2: SGDLS, YYNGEE. CDR3 residues: CASSAPASGGISTDTQYF. Here the CDR3 DNA reads TGTGCCAGCAGCGCGCCCGCTAGCGGGGGTATCAGCACAGATACGCAGTATTTT.

V and J are TRBV2 and TRBJ2-7; D is uncertain. The V end lost 3 bases, the J end lost 2 bases, and 8 bases lay between the germline ends. Germline V gene sequence: CDR1 SNHLY, CDR2 FYNNEI. CDR3 length: 13 residues. CDR3 region: CASSDTTTYEQYF. CDR3 DNA sequence: TGTGCCAGCAGTGACACTACCACCTACGAGCAGTACTTC.

In this sample, this clone turned up a few times. This chain connects TRBV25-1 to TRBJ2-3, with TRBD2 identical over 8 bases. CDR3 length equals 16 residues. V dropped 2 bases and J dropped 2; count of bases not matched to a gene: 6. Germline lookup yields CDR1 MGHDK and CDR2 SYGVNS. CDR3 in DNA: TGTGCCAGCAGTGAAATTCGCGGGGGGCCCACAGATACGCAGTATTTT. Its protein product is CASSEIRGGPTDTQYF.

In this sample, this clone turned up a few times. The chain uses TRBV11-2 and TRBJ2-1; TRBD2 matches 13 bases. The CDR3 has 17 amino acids. CDR1 and CDR2 (germline): SGHAT, FQNNGV. V trimming: 3 bases; J trimming: 10 bases; junction bases outside the gene matches: 12. The CDR3 DNA reads as TGTGCCAGCAGCTTTGGGTCGGGGACTAGCGGGGCGAGGGAGCAGTTCTTC. Encoded protein: CASSFGSGTSGAREQFF.

The V call is TRBV10-1, the J call TRBJ1-3; D is undetermined. V lost 11 bases to trimming and J lost 0 bases, with 14 bases between them. CDR3 length: 14 amino acids. Looked up from germline, CDR1 is WNHNN and CDR2 is SYGVQD (reference sequence). The CDR3 loop reads CAPGGYRSGNTIYF. The CDR3 nucleotides read TGCGCCCCCGGAGGCTACCGCTCTGGAAACACCATATATTTT.

V usage is TRBV7-2 and J usage is TRBJ2-3; 8 bases align to TRBD2. The V gene end was trimmed by 4 bases and the J gene end by 8 bases; junction bases not matched to a gene: 8. The CDR3 covers 14 residues. Germline assignment: CDR1 SGHTA and CDR2 FQGNSA. The CDR3 DNA reads TGTGCCAGCAGCTCCGGACTAGCTGTGGGTACGCAGTATTTT. Its translation: CASSSGLAVGTQYF.

V and J are TRBV27 and TRBJ2-3; 8 nucleotides match TRBD2. CDR1 and CDR2 (germline): MNHEY, SMNVEV (reference sequence). V lost 2 bases to trimming and J lost 2 bases; unmatched junction nucleotides: 9. The CDR3 has 17 residues. The CDR3 DNA follows: TGTGCCAGCAGTTTACTAGCGGGCAATAGGCCCACAGATACGCAGTATTTT. Protein sequence: CASSLLAGNRPTDTQYF.

The J gene is TRBJ1-5, the V gene TRBV5-1; maybe TRBD1 (6 bases). The CDR3 spans 15 residues. Trimming took 4 bases from V and 4 from J, leaving 15 bases between them. Germline V gene lookup returns CDR1 SGHRS and CDR2 YFSETQ. The CDR3 loop reads CASSLQGRGNQPQHF. DNA of the CDR3: TGCGCCAGCAGCCTGCAGGGAAGGGGGAATCAGCCCCAGCATTTT.

The chain uses TRBV28 and TRBJ1-1, with TRBD1 matching 10 bases. In germline, CDR1 is MDHEN, CDR2 SYDVKM. The CDR3 totals 17 residues. After removal of 5 bases from V and 9 bases from J, the junction contained 18 bases not matched to a gene. The chain's CDR3 is CASSTDRTGGIGAQAFF. CDR3 in DNA: TGTGCCAGCAGTACGGACAGGACAGGGGGGATCGGGGCCCAAGCTTTCTTT.

This clone was observed a few times. The CDR3 nucleotides are TGCGCCAGCAGCCCGCAGGGGCCTGGTGACATTCAGTACTTC. Translation gives CASSPQGPGDIQYF. The rearrangement links TRBV5-1 to TRBJ2-4; the D gene is possibly TRBD1 (6 bases). V shed 4 bases and J shed 8 bases, with 16 bases lying between them. Germline V gene lookup returns CDR1 SGHRS and CDR2 YFSETQ. The CDR3 is made up of 14 amino acids. Using reference TRBV5-1 and TRBJ2-4 for the parts outside the CDR3, the full variable domain is KAGVTQTPRYLIKTRGQQVTLSCSPISGHRSVSWYQQTPGQGLQFLFEYFSETQRNKGNFPGRFSGRQFSNSRSEMNVSTLELGDSALYLCASSPQGPGDIQYFGAGTRLSVL.

The J gene is TRBJ2-3, the V gene TRBV28; 8 bases fit TRBD1. The germline V gene encodes CDR1 MDHEN and CDR2 SYDVKM. The CDR3 extends over 16 amino acids. The J segment lost 1 base and the V segment lost 5 bases, leaving 8 bases of the junction unmatched. The CDR3 region has the DNA TGTGCCAGCAGTCTCCAACAGGGGGATGGCACAGATACGCAGTATTTT. Encoded protein: CASSLQQGDGTDTQYF.